These 8 T cell receptor beta chains share one sample of origin, sequenced in a study of identical twins. TCRdb ran MiXCR on the 5' RACE reads and lists one entry per CDR3 protein. The sample has more than 400,000 distinct CDR3 sequences; over 12% are singletons. This same sample was also part of a study on yellow fever vaccine responses in identical twins.

Sequenced sample: CD4+ T cells sorted from blood. The source of these receptors is a woman aged 18-29 years in good health.

A few counts support this clonotype. The J gene is TRBJ1-3, the V gene TRBV6-6; D unclear. The CDR3 extends over 12 amino acids. Germline lookup yields CDR1 MNHNY and CDR2 SVGAGI (reference sequence). V was pared by 7 bases and J by 9 bases, with 13 bases between. CDR3 DNA sequence: TGTGCCAGCAAAAGGATAGATGGCACCATATATTTT. Translating it yields CASKRIDGTIYF.

This chain links TRBV3-1 with TRBJ2-5; 9 bases line up with TRBD2. CDR1 and CDR2 from the germline V gene are LGHDT and YNNKEL (reference sequence). After removal of 4 bases from V and 7 bases from J, the junction contained 7 bases not matched to a gene. CDR3 length: 14 residues. This CDR3 is CASSPIAGEGTQYF. CDR3 coding DNA: TGTGCCAGCAGCCCGATAGCGGGAGAGGGGACCCAGTACTTC.

This clonotype was detected ten times or more. The chain couples TRBV5-1 to TRBJ2-1; D may be TRBD1 or TRBD2 (6 bases each). CDR3 length: 16 amino acids. The V gene's germline CDR1 is SGHRS and CDR2 YFSETQ. Trimming removed 0 bases from V and 3 bases from J, with 13 bases in between. CDR3: CASSLVWGAGYNEQFF. For the CDR3, the DNA is TGCGCCAGCAGCTTGGTATGGGGGGCAGGCTACAATGAGCAGTTCTTC.

In its sample, this clonotype was seen a few times. The chain carries TRBV20-1 and TRBJ2-6, with D perhaps TRBD1 (6 bases). Germline loops: CDR1 DFQATT, CDR2 SNEGSKA (reference sequence). The V end was cut by 5 bases, the J end by 0 bases, with 8 bases between. The CDR3 loop spans 14 amino acids. CDR3 protein: CSAVDSSGANVLTF. For the CDR3, the DNA is TGCAGTGCTGTGGACAGCTCTGGGGCCAACGTCCTGACTTTC.

This clonotype was counted only a few times. The V and J genes are TRBV19 and TRBJ2-7; the D is unclear. The CDR3 sequence is 15 residues long. Trimming shortened V by 2 bases and J by 3 bases, and 14 bases separated the two germline ends. Germline CDR1 and CDR2: LNHDA and SQIVND (reference sequence). The CDR3 is CASSITLVGGYEQYF. The CDR3 DNA reads TGTGCCAGTAGTATAACCCTCGTGGGTGGCTACGAGCAGTACTTC.

The chain has TRBV25-1 and TRBJ1-1, with 7 bases lining up with TRBD1. CDR1 MGHDK and CDR2 SYGVNS come from the germline V gene. The trim removed 3 bases at V and 3 bases at J, leaving 7 bases unmatched. CDR3 size: 15 residues. The CDR3 region has the DNA TGTGCCAGCAGTGACCCCGGGACAGAGGACACTGAAGCTTTCTTT. Protein: CASSDPGTEDTEAFF.

As regards this clonotype: The conserved final phenylalanine or tryptophan is absent from the CDR3, which likely points to a read error. This rearrangement joins TRBV7-9 to TRBJ2-2; possibly TRBD1 for D (6 bases). The CDR3 is 15 amino acids. V lost 5 bases, J lost 5 bases, and 15 bases lay in between. CDR1 SEHNR and CDR2 FQNEAQ come from the germline V gene (reference sequence). CDR3 residues: CASSPKAGVTGELFS. The CDR3 DNA reads as TGTGCCAGCAGCCCCAAGGCAGGGGTAACCGGGGAGCTGTTTTCT.

The table lists this clonotype with a few counts. This sequence joins TRBV5-1 and TRBJ2-3; 7 bases match TRBD1. CDR3 length: 14 amino acids. V shed 4 bases, J shed 4 bases, and the junction held 6 bases outside the gene matches. Germline V gene sequence: CDR1 SGHRS, CDR2 YFSETQ. Written as DNA, the CDR3 is TGCGCCAGCAGCCAGACAGGGTCGGCAGATACGCAGTATTTT. Amino acids: CASSQTGSADTQYF.